These T cell receptor beta chains were read from a single sample in a study of Graves' ophthalmopathy and Graves' hyperthyroidism. TCRdb re-derived calls from the multiplex PCR reads in MiXCR, one entry per CDR3 protein. The table records around 1,000,000 distinct CDR3 sequences, about two fifths of them present only once. Specimen: peripheral blood or thyroid tissue (not recorded which). The receptors stem from an adult man with Graves' hyperthyroidism. The CDR3 runs from the conserved cysteine through the conserved F or W. Each record gives: J gene, clone size, D gene, V gene, CDR3 DNA, CDR3 protein. The D gene is left open where the match is weak. Not every row has a clone size; where given, it reads once, few, many or a size class.

j_gene: TRBJ2-7
abundance: many
d_gene: TRBD1
v_gene: TRBV10-3
CDR3nt: TGTGCCACCGTGACAGGGGCCAACGAGCAGTACTTC
CDR3aa: CATVTGANEQYF

j_gene: TRBJ1-6
abundance: NA
d_gene: NA
v_gene: TRBV30
CDR3nt: TGTGCCTGGAGTAGTTCGTCACCCCTCCACTTT
CDR3aa: CAWSSSSPLHF

j_gene: TRBJ1-5
abundance: many
d_gene: NA
v_gene: TRBV11-2
CDR3nt: TGTGCCAGCAGCCCCGCTGGGGCGAATCAGCCCCAGCATTTT
CDR3aa: CASSPAGANQPQHF

j_gene: TRBJ2-2
abundance: many
d_gene: TRBD2
v_gene: TRBV14
CDR3nt: TGTGCCAGCAGCTCTGAGCGGGAGGTGACCGGGGAGCTGTTTTTT
CDR3aa: CASSSEREVTGELFF

j_gene: TRBJ2-2
abundance: many
d_gene: TRBD1
v_gene: TRBV19
CDR3nt: TGTGCCAGTAGTACACCGGGACAGGGTTTCACCGGGGAGCTGTTTTTT
CDR3aa: CASSTPGQGFTGELFF

j_gene: TRBJ2-5
abundance: once
d_gene: TRBD2
v_gene: TRBV20-1
CDR3nt: TGCAGTGCCCTGGGACTAGCGGGAGAGACCCAGTACTTC
CDR3aa: CSALGLAGETQYF

j_gene: TRBJ1-2
abundance: NA
d_gene: TRBD1
v_gene: TRBV10-2
CDR3nt: TGCGCCAGCAGTGCAATTGCCGACAGGGGGGCCTTCTATGGCTACACCTTC
CDR3aa: CASSAIADRGAFYGYTF

j_gene: TRBJ1-6
abundance: many
d_gene: NA
v_gene: TRBV25-1
CDR3nt: TGTGCCAGCAGTGAAACCCAGGGACTTCATAATTCACCCCTCCACTTT
CDR3aa: CASSETQGLHNSPLHF

j_gene: TRBJ1-6
abundance: many
d_gene: NA
v_gene: TRBV14
CDR3nt: TGTGCCAGCAGCCAAGGGCGGACTAATTCACCCCTCCACTTT
CDR3aa: CASSQGRTNSPLHF

j_gene: TRBJ2-7
abundance: NA
d_gene: TRBD1
v_gene: TRBV3-1
CDR3nt: TGTGCCAGCAGCACGGCCGATCGGGACAGGGCCTCCTACGAGCAGTACTTC
CDR3aa: CASSTADRDRASYEQYF

j_gene: TRBJ2-1
abundance: many
d_gene: TRBD2
v_gene: TRBV7-3
CDR3nt: TGTGCCAGCAGCTTTGGACTAGCCAATGAGCAGTTCTTC
CDR3aa: CASSFGLANEQFF

j_gene: TRBJ2-5
abundance: NA
d_gene: TRBD1
v_gene: TRBV4-3
CDR3nt: TGCGCCGGCAGCCAAGGGACAGGGGGCTACGAGACCCAGTACTTC
CDR3aa: CAGSQGTGGYETQYF

j_gene: TRBJ1-2
abundance: NA
d_gene: NA
v_gene: TRBV11-2
CDR3nt: TGTGCCAGCATGGGGGATGGCTACACCTTC
CDR3aa: CASMGDGYTF

j_gene: TRBJ1-2
abundance: NA
d_gene: NA
v_gene: TRBV4-1
CDR3nt: TGCGCCAGCAGCCAAGCGTGGGGGCGCGACTATGGCTACACCTTC
CDR3aa: CASSQAWGRDYGYTF

j_gene: TRBJ2-5
abundance: NA
d_gene: TRBD2
v_gene: TRBV11-2
CDR3nt: TGTGCCAGCAGCCTGGAGGCAGCGGGAGTAGGGACCCAGTACTTC
CDR3aa: CASSLEAAGVGTQYF

j_gene: TRBJ2-7
abundance: NA
d_gene: NA
v_gene: TRBV29-1
CDR3nt: TGCAGCGTTTTCGGGCAGGGTTACGAGCAGTACTTC
CDR3aa: CSVFGQGYEQYF

j_gene: TRBJ2-7
abundance: NA
d_gene: TRBD1
v_gene: TRBV29-1
CDR3nt: TGCAGCGTCCCCCTGGGACAGCTAGGAGGCTACGAGCAGTACTTC
CDR3aa: CSVPLGQLGGYEQYF

j_gene: TRBJ2-5
abundance: NA
d_gene: TRBD1
v_gene: TRBV7-9
CDR3nt: TGTGCCAGCAGCCCGGACAGGGCGGGCAATCAGCCCCAGTACTTC
CDR3aa: CASSPDRAGNQPQYF

j_gene: TRBJ1-4
abundance: many
d_gene: NA
v_gene: TRBV19
CDR3nt: TGTGCCAGTAGTCCACGGGCCAGCCGGACTGAAAAACTGTTTTTT
CDR3aa: CASSPRASRTEKLFF

j_gene: TRBJ2-7
abundance: NA
d_gene: NA
v_gene: TRBV29-1
CDR3nt: TGCAGCGTTGCCGACAAGGTGTACGAGCAGTACTTC
CDR3aa: CSVADKVYEQYF

j_gene: TRBJ1-6
abundance: few
d_gene: NA
v_gene: TRBV11-2
CDR3nt: TGTGCCAGCAGCCACATTTGGAATCCCAGAAATAATTCACCCCTCCACTTT
CDR3aa: CASSHIWNPRNNSPLHF

j_gene: TRBJ1-5
abundance: NA
d_gene: NA
v_gene: TRBV4-3
CDR3nt: TGCGCCAGCAGCCGAGCACGGGGGGAGGCGGCCCAGCATTTT
CDR3aa: CASSRARGEAAQHF

j_gene: TRBJ2-7
abundance: NA
d_gene: NA
v_gene: TRBV5-1
CDR3nt: TGCGCCAGCGCCCCCCTGGCCATGTCCTACGAGCAGTACTTC
CDR3aa: CASAPLAMSYEQYF

j_gene: TRBJ1-6
abundance: NA
d_gene: NA
v_gene: TRBV12-3/TRBV12-4
CDR3nt: TGTGCCAGCAGTTTACGGGAGCGAGATTCACCCCTCCACTTT
CDR3aa: CASSLRERDSPLHF

j_gene: TRBJ2-7
abundance: NA
d_gene: TRBD2
v_gene: TRBV10-2
CDR3nt: TGTGCCAGCAGTGTTAGCGGGAGGTTTTACGAGCAGTACTTC
CDR3aa: CASSVSGRFYEQYF

j_gene: TRBJ2-7
abundance: many
d_gene: NA
v_gene: TRBV11-2
CDR3nt: TGTGCCAGCAGCTTAGGCGAGGGTCGCGTGGACTTC
CDR3aa: CASSLGEGRVDF

j_gene: TRBJ1-2
abundance: NA
d_gene: TRBD1
v_gene: TRBV29-1
CDR3nt: TGCAGCGTTGCCTGGACAGGGGGCTACACCTTC
CDR3aa: CSVAWTGGYTF

j_gene: TRBJ1-3
abundance: NA
d_gene: TRBD1
v_gene: TRBV10-3
CDR3nt: TGTGCCATCAGGGGACAGGGAGAGGCGAACACCATATATTTT
CDR3aa: CAIRGQGEANTIYF

j_gene: TRBJ1-5
abundance: many
d_gene: NA
v_gene: TRBV7-9
CDR3nt: TGTGCCAGCAGCTTACTTCAGAATCAGCCCCAGCATTTT
CDR3aa: CASSLLQNQPQHF

j_gene: TRBJ2-7
abundance: NA
d_gene: TRBD1
v_gene: TRBV5-4
CDR3nt: TGTGCCAGCAGCTCCCCCGAGGCGGACAGGGTAGTTGACGAGCAGTACTTC
CDR3aa: CASSSPEADRVVDEQYF

j_gene: TRBJ1-1
abundance: many
d_gene: NA
v_gene: TRBV19
CDR3nt: TGTGCCAGTAGTAGGGGTGCGGCTTTCTTT
CDR3aa: CASSRGAAFF

j_gene: TRBJ1-1
abundance: many
d_gene: NA
v_gene: TRBV6-2/TRBV6-3
CDR3nt: TGTGCCAGCAGTTACGTCAAGACTGAAGCTTTCTTT
CDR3aa: CASSYVKTEAFF

j_gene: TRBJ1-1
abundance: many
d_gene: TRBD1
v_gene: TRBV7-2
CDR3nt: TGTGCCAGCAGCTTAGGTAGCACAGGGGCCACTGAAGCTTTCTTT
CDR3aa: CASSLGSTGATEAFF

j_gene: TRBJ2-6
abundance: NA
d_gene: NA
v_gene: TRBV29-1
CDR3nt: TGCAGCGTTGCCCAGGGGGGAAACGTCCTGACTTTC
CDR3aa: CSVAQGGNVLTF

j_gene: TRBJ2-1
abundance: NA
d_gene: TRBD2
v_gene: TRBV12-3/TRBV12-4
CDR3nt: TGTGCCAGCAGTTCTCGTAGCGGACTAGGTGATGAGCAGTTCTTC
CDR3aa: CASSSRSGLGDEQFF

j_gene: TRBJ1-2
abundance: few
d_gene: TRBD1
v_gene: TRBV29-1
CDR3nt: TGCAGCGTTGTAGCAGGGGGCAACTCTGGCTACACCTTC
CDR3aa: CSVVAGGNSGYTF

j_gene: TRBJ2-3
abundance: NA
d_gene: TRBD1
v_gene: TRBV20-1
CDR3nt: TGCAGTGCTGGGACAGGGGTAGATACGCAGTATTTT
CDR3aa: CSAGTGVDTQYF

j_gene: TRBJ2-5
abundance: NA
d_gene: TRBD1
v_gene: TRBV20-1
CDR3nt: TGCAGTGCTAGAGATCCACCGGGACAGGGGTTGACCCAGTACTTC
CDR3aa: CSARDPPGQGLTQYF

j_gene: TRBJ2-7
abundance: many
d_gene: NA
v_gene: TRBV14
CDR3nt: TGTGCCAGCAGCCCGGGGAATGGCGAGCAGTACTTC
CDR3aa: CASSPGNGEQYF

j_gene: TRBJ1-3
abundance: once
d_gene: NA
v_gene: TRBV19
CDR3nt: TGTGCCAGTCTTTCTCGGCAGGGGATCGAGAATGGTGCTGGAAACACCATATATTTT
CDR3aa: CASLSRQGIENGAGNTIYF